The 29 T cell receptor beta chains given below trace back to one sample, sequenced in a study of blood T cells in healthy people across ages. The use of a sample-barcoded 5' primer and a J-beta primer mix characterized a second PCR of 7 to 11 cycles. TCRdb passed the 5' RACE reads through MiXCR, listing each CDR3 protein once. The table includes 250,000 to 300,000 distinct CDR3 sequences, roughly a quarter detected once. The sample comprised blood. The receptors here all came from a woman in her seventies in good health.

V gene TRBV14 combines with J gene TRBJ2-7; D is possibly TRBD2 (6 bases). CDR3 length equals 17 residues. Trimming pared 0 bases from V and 2 bases from J, leaving 17 bases between. Germline CDR1 SGHDN, CDR2 FVKESK. CDR3 region: CASSQDRRARGPYEQYF. The DNA of the CDR3 is TGTGCCAGCAGCCAAGATCGGAGGGCCCGTGGGCCCTACGAGCAGTACTTC.

Only a few counts were recorded for this clonotype. At one end, the junction sequence differs from germline, possibly due to a read error. The chain's CDR3 is CASIVTGTGTEAFF. The CDR3 nucleotides read TGTGCCAGTATTGTGACAGGAACGGGAACTGAAGCCTTCTTT. The chain couples TRBV19 to TRBJ1-1; D is perhaps TRBD1 (6 bases). CDR3 length: 14 amino acids. Germline CDR1 is LNHDA and CDR2 is SQIVND (reference sequence).

V usage is TRBV5-1 and J usage is TRBJ2-2, with TRBD2 matching 9 bases. J gave up 3 bases and V 5 bases, and 5 bases lay outside the gene matches. This CDR3 is built from 15 residues. CDR1 and CDR2 from the germline V gene are SGHRS and YFSETQ. CDR3 residues: CASSFERGDTGELFF. The CDR3 DNA reads as TGCGCCAGCAGTTTCGAGCGGGGGGACACCGGGGAGCTGTTTTTT.

V and J are TRBV20-1 and TRBJ2-1; 9 bases fit TRBD2. The junction had 8 bases not matched to a gene; V was cut back by 6 bases and J by 5 bases. This CDR3 comprises 14 residues. Per germline, CDR1 DFQATT and CDR2 SNEGSKA (reference sequence). Written as DNA, the CDR3 is TGCAGTGCATTTGGACTAGCGACTGACAATGAGCAGTTCTTC. Translation gives CSAFGLATDNEQFF.

This clonotype was counted at least ten times. This sequence joins TRBV21-1 and TRBJ2-1; TRBD1, the D gene given by the table, was not confirmed from the DNA. TRBV21-1 is a documented pseudogene. CDR3 size: 17 residues. DNA of the CDR3: TGTGCCAGCAGCAAAGTCTACCGGGACAGGAGTTACAATGAGCAGTTCTTC. It is translated as CASSKVYRDRSYNEQFF.

V and J are TRBV2 and TRBJ1-1; D is possibly TRBD1 (5 bases). The length of the CDR3 is 14 residues. CDR1 SNHLY and CDR2 FYNNEI come from the germline V gene. Trimming removed 6 bases at V and 1 base at J, with 12 bases between. CDR3 sequence reads: CASRQVLGNTEAFF. In nucleotides, the CDR3 is TGTGCCAGCAGACAGGTCCTGGGGAACACTGAAGCTTTCTTT.

In its sample, this clonotype was seen many times. The chain links TRBV27 to TRBJ2-1, with 9 bases fitting TRBD1. V gave up 3 bases and J gave up 5 bases; unmatched junction bases: 5. This CDR3 spans 15 amino acids. Germline V CDR1 and CDR2: MNHEY, SMNVEV (reference sequence). CDR3 amino acids: CASSFWGQGNNEQFF. As DNA, the CDR3 is TGTGCCAGCAGTTTTTGGGGACAGGGAAACAATGAGCAGTTCTTC.

This chain joins TRBV7-9 and TRBJ2-5; the D gene is possibly TRBD2 (5 bases). The J call is uncertain, as TRBJ2-7 better fits the DNA end. CDR3 length: 13 residues. Germline V gene sequence: CDR1 SEHNR, CDR2 FQNEAQ (reference sequence). The CDR3 DNA is TGTGCCAGCAGCAGTGACTATGCGTACGAGCAGTACTTC. Protein: CASSSDYAYEQYF.

The V and J genes are TRBV5-1 and TRBJ2-7; 8 bases agree with TRBD1. The CDR3 extends over 13 amino acids. Trimming removed 4 bases from V and 7 bases from J; junction bases left unmatched: 7. The germline CDR1 and CDR2 sequences are SGHRS and YFSETQ. CDR3 nucleotide sequence: TGCGCCAGCAGCAAGGACAGGGCGGGTGAGCAGTACTTC. This encodes CASSKDRAGEQYF. Combining the CDR3 with reference TRBV5-1 and TRBJ2-7 gives the whole variable domain KAGVTQTPRYLIKTRGQQVTLSCSPISGHRSVSWYQQTPGQGLQFLFEYFSETQRNKGNFPGRFSGRQFSNSRSEMNVSTLELGDSALYLCASSKDRAGEQYFGPGTRLTVT.

The chain employs TRBV20-1 and TRBJ2-1; 7 positions agree with TRBD2. Trimming at V came to 3 bases and at J to 3 bases, leaving 11 bases not matched to a gene. Germline V gene data show CDR1 as DFQATT and CDR2 as SNEGSKA (reference sequence). There are 16 residues in the CDR3. CDR3 coding DNA: TGCAGTGCTAGCCAAAGCGGGATAGTCGTCTACAATGAGCAGTTCTTC. It translates to CSASQSGIVVYNEQFF.

The sample holds many counts of this clonotype. This chain uses TRBV7-8 with TRBJ2-5, with D possibly matching TRBD1 (6 bases). The J call may not be correct, given that the DNA end is closer to TRBJ2-7. From germline, CDR1 is SGHVS and CDR2 FQNEAQ. This CDR3 has 14 residues. DNA of the CDR3: TGTGCCAGCAGCTTCAGGGGACCAGGGTACGAGCAGTACTTC. Its translation: CASSFRGPGYEQYF.

The chain has TRBV29-1 and TRBJ1-1, with 7 bases lining up with TRBD1. Germline V CDR1 and CDR2: SQVTM, ANQGSEA. CDR3 length equals 12 residues. J was trimmed by 5 bases and V by 4 bases; bases with no gene match: 4. The DNA for the CDR3 is TGCAGCGTTGTACAGGGGTGGACTGAAGCTTTCTTT. Protein: CSVVQGWTEAFF. Complete variable domain (other parts from reference TRBV29-1 and TRBJ1-1): SAVISQKPSRDICQRGTSLTIQCQVDSQVTMMFWYRQQPGQSLTLIATANQGSEATYESGFVIDKFPISRPNLTFSTLTVSNMSPEDSSIYLCSVVQGWTEAFFGQGTRLTVV.

The sample holds many counts of this clonotype. The chain carries TRBV2 and TRBJ2-5; D is unresolved. CDR1 is SNHLY and CDR2 is FYNNEI in the germline V gene. The CDR3 totals 11 residues. Trimming cost V 3 bases and J 7 bases, with 6 bases left between them. CDR3 bases: TGTGCCAGCAGTGAGTCAGGGACCCAGTACTTC. Its protein is CASSESGTQYF.

This clonotype was seen only a few times. The gene calls are TRBV20-1 and TRBJ1-4; 8 nucleotides match TRBD1. The length of the CDR3 is 15 residues. The germline V gene encodes CDR1 DFQATT and CDR2 SNEGSKA (reference sequence). Germline trimming cut 0 bases from V and 8 bases from J; bases unmatched to any gene: 8. The CDR3 region is CSARDFDRGPEKLFF. The CDR3, as DNA: TGCAGTGCTAGAGATTTCGACAGGGGTCCCGAAAAACTGTTTTTT.

This clonotype was observed a handful of times. This chain links TRBV14 with TRBJ1-6; 8 bases map to TRBD1. Germline CDR1 and CDR2: SGHDN and FVKESK. V dropped 4 bases and J dropped 10; count of bases not matched to a gene: 9. CDR3 length equals 15 residues. CDR3 DNA: TGTGCCAGCAGCCGGACCCGGACAGGGCTCTCACCCCTCCACTTT. Translation: CASSRTRTGLSPLHF.

This chain uses TRBV9 with TRBJ2-5, with D perhaps matching TRBD2 (5 bases). The better agreement between TRBJ2-1 and the DNA end casts doubt on the J call. Looked up from germline, CDR1 is SGDLS and CDR2 is YYNGEE. The CDR3 runs 17 residues. The CDR3 here is CASSVAPGGGVENEQFF. The CDR3 DNA follows: TGTGCCAGCAGCGTAGCCCCTGGAGGTGGGGTTGAGAATGAGCAGTTCTTC.

This clonotype was seen more than once but under ten times. The chain couples TRBV14 to TRBJ2-1; 14 bases fit TRBD2. The trim removed 4 bases at V and 7 bases at J, leaving 12 bases unmatched. The germline V gene has CDR1 SGHDN and CDR2 FVKESK. The CDR3 sequence is 18 residues long. The CDR3 loop is CASSPKRLAGGYKNEQFF. The CDR3 DNA is TGTGCCAGCAGCCCGAAACGACTAGCGGGAGGGTATAAAAATGAGCAGTTCTTC. Full variable domain (outside the CDR3, taken from reference TRBV14 and TRBJ2-1): EAGVTQFPSHSVIEKGQTVTLRCDPISGHDNLYWYRRVMGKEIKFLLHFVKESKQDESGMPNNRFLAERTGGTYSTLKVQPAELEDSGVYFCASSPKRLAGGYKNEQFFGPGTRLTVL.

This clonotype was detected a few times. This clone may be a read error of a much larger clone one base away. The chain recombines TRBV7-8 with TRBJ1-2; D is unclear. Germline V gene data show CDR1 as SGHVS and CDR2 as FQNEAQ. The CDR3 is 11 amino acids. The CDR3 DNA follows: TGTGCCGGCAGCCCGGGCGTAAGCTACACCTTC. This encodes CAGSPGVSYTF. Filled out from reference TRBV7-8 and TRBJ1-2, the complete variable domain reads GAGVSQSPRYKVAKRGQDVALRCDPISGHVSLFWYQQALGQGPEFLTYFQNEAQLDKSGLPSDRFFAERPEGSVSTLKIQRTQQEDSAVYLCAGSPGVSYTFGSGTRLTVV.

The chain is built from TRBV28 and TRBJ2-2; no definite D call. V was trimmed by 2 bases and J by 6 bases, leaving 16 bases between them. The CDR3 runs to 16 residues. Germline CDR1 and CDR2: MDHEN and SYDVKM. In DNA, the CDR3 is TGTGCCAGCAGTTTAGGGGTCCTTACGCAGGCCGGGGAGCTGTTTTTT. This sequence encodes CASSLGVLTQAGELFF.

The chain employs TRBV5-1 and TRBJ2-7; 8 bases agree with TRBD1. From germline, CDR1 is SGHRS and CDR2 YFSETQ. The CDR3 is 16 residues long. Trimming at V came to 1 base and at J to 2 bases, leaving 8 bases not matched to a gene. This chain's CDR3 is CASSLKSDRATYEQYF. The CDR3 DNA reads as TGCGCCAGCAGCTTGAAGTCGGACAGGGCAACCTACGAGCAGTACTTC. The full variable domain, its missing parts supplied by reference TRBV5-1 and TRBJ2-7, is KAGVTQTPRYLIKTRGQQVTLSCSPISGHRSVSWYQQTPGQGLQFLFEYFSETQRNKGNFPGRFSGRQFSNSRSEMNVSTLELGDSALYLCASSLKSDRATYEQYFGPGTRLTVT.

The rearrangement joins TRBV7-2 to TRBJ1-6, with D possibly being TRBD1 (6 bases). The CDR3 has 15 amino acids. CDR1 is SGHTA, CDR2 FQGNSA, per germline. V lost 1 base, J lost 8 bases, and 12 bases lay in between. The CDR3 coding sequence is TGTGCCAGCAGCTTAGAGAGCTACAGGGATTCACCCCTCCACTTT. It yields the protein CASSLESYRDSPLHF.

Note on this clonotype: At one end, the junction sequence differs from germline, possibly due to a read error. J is TRBJ1-2 and V is TRBV3-1, with D possibly being TRBD1 (5 bases). Germline loops: CDR1 LGHDT, CDR2 YNNKEL (reference sequence). CDR3 length: 13 amino acids. The chain's CDR3 is CAISQATDYGYTF. CDR3 bases: TGTGCCATCAGCCAGGCGACAGACTATGGCTACACCTTC.

This rearrangement joins TRBV5-1 to TRBJ2-7; 11 positions agree with TRBD1. The CDR3 is made up of 14 amino acids. The germline V gene has CDR1 SGHRS and CDR2 YFSETQ. After removal of 2 bases from V and 6 bases from J, the junction contained 4 bases not matched to a gene. This CDR3 reads CASSFRTGGFEQYF. The CDR3 DNA is TGCGCCAGCAGCTTTAGGACAGGGGGCTTCGAGCAGTACTTC.

V and J are TRBV25-1 and TRBJ1-5; TRBD1 agrees at 7 bases. J gave up 6 bases and V 8 bases, and 10 bases lay outside the gene matches. CDR1 and CDR2 from the germline V gene are MGHDK and SYGVNS. The CDR3 has 14 residues. CDR3 bases: TGTGCCAGCGGGGACGGGACAGTTTTTCAGCCCCAGCATTTT. Its protein is CASGDGTVFQPQHF.

The chain has TRBV7-9 and TRBJ2-2; TRBD2 agrees at 8 bases. V lost 3 bases, J lost 6 bases, and 9 bases stayed unmatched. This CDR3 has 16 residues. Germline assignment: CDR1 SEHNR and CDR2 FQNEAQ (reference sequence). The CDR3 DNA is TGTGCCAGCAGCTTTTTGCTGAGCGGGAGTCCCGGGGAGCTGTTTTTT. It is translated as CASSFLLSGSPGELFF.

This clonotype has only a few counts. The rearrangement links TRBV5-1 to TRBJ2-5, with 7 bases fitting TRBD1. Germline assignment: CDR1 SGHRS and CDR2 YFSETQ. The CDR3 extends over 15 amino acids. V trimming: 4 bases; J trimming: 4 bases; junction bases outside the gene matches: 10. This CDR3 is CASSPQQGLGETQYF. The CDR3 DNA is TGCGCCAGCAGCCCCCAACAGGGGTTGGGAGAGACCCAGTACTTC.

The CDR3 is CASSFGTSGPTDTQYF. In nucleotides, the CDR3 is TGTGCCAGCAGCTTCGGGACTAGCGGCCCCACAGATACGCAGTATTTT. The V and J genes are TRBV7-3 and TRBJ2-3, with 11 positions matching TRBD2. Germline trimming cut 3 bases from V and 2 bases from J; bases unmatched to any gene: 4. Germline V gene lookup returns CDR1 SGHTA and CDR2 FQGTGA. This CDR3 is 16 amino acids long.

V and J are TRBV5-1 and TRBJ2-7; D tentatively fits TRBD1 or TRBD2 (5 bases each). Germline V gene sequence: CDR1 SGHRS, CDR2 YFSETQ. The V and J ends lost 3 bases and 3 bases respectively, with 7 bases between them. The CDR3 length is 12 residues. The CDR3 DNA reads TGCGCCAGCAGCTGGGACCGCTACGAGCAGTACTTC. Translated, it gives CASSWDRYEQYF.

The gene calls are TRBV18 and TRBJ2-7; D ambiguous. CDR1 and CDR2 from the germline V gene are KGHSH and LQKENI. The CDR3 runs 13 residues. The germline V and J ends were trimmed by 0 bases and 4 bases, with 7 bases remaining between them. DNA for the CDR3: TGTGCCAGCTCACCACCGACGGAGTACGAGCAGTACTTC. Amino acids: CASSPPTEYEQYF.